Below are 31 T cell receptor beta chains sequenced from a single sample in a study of cytomegalovirus exposure and HLA in healthy donors. PCR primers comprised 60 Vbeta and 13 Jbeta primers. The table came from immunoSEQ multiplex PCR; TCRdb's copy has only in-frame clones and leaves some out. This table has approximately 120,000 clones, around 80% appearing once. The sequencing input was PBMCs. The receptors stem from a woman aged 25 to 39 in good health and CMV-seronegative.

The gene calls are TRBV14 and TRBJ1-5; D not certain. Germline CDR1 and CDR2: SGHDN and FVKESK. V lost 10 bases, J lost 5 bases, and 6 bases lay in between. The CDR3 length is 10 residues. DNA of the CDR3: TGTGCCATCCAATATCAGCCCCAGCATTTT. Residues: CAIQYQPQHF.

V gene TRBV19 combines with J gene TRBJ1-5; maybe TRBD1 (6 bases). The CDR3 sequence is 16 residues long. V was clipped by 0 bases and J by 3 bases, with 12 bases between them. Germline V gene lookup returns CDR1 LNHDA and CDR2 SQIVND (reference sequence). In DNA form, the CDR3 reads TGTGCCAGTAGTATAGATCTGAGGACAGACAATCAGCCCCAGCATTTT. Encoded protein: CASSIDLRTDNQPQHF.

The rearrangement uses TRBV7-6 and TRBJ2-1; D possibly corresponds to TRBD2 (6 bases). Germline CDR1 and CDR2: SGHVS and FNYEAQ. Trimming removed 2 bases at V and 7 bases at J, with 12 bases between. The CDR3 totals 14 residues. CDR3 sequence (DNA): TGTGCCAGCAGCTTAAGTGTTGGGGGGAATGAGCAGTTCTTC. Translated, it gives CASSLSVGGNEQFF.

The J gene is TRBJ1-2, the V gene TRBV5-1; unclear D gene. V shed 0 bases and J shed 0 bases, with 6 bases lying between them. The germline V gene has CDR1 SGHRS and CDR2 YFSETQ. The length of the CDR3 is 14 residues. DNA of the CDR3: TGCGCCAGCAGCTTGGCGCAGACTAACTATGGCTACACCTTC. Translated: CASSLAQTNYGYTF.

This chain joins TRBV9 and TRBJ2-3, with 7 bases lining up with TRBD2. Trimming removed 0 bases from V and 2 bases from J; junction bases left unmatched: 6. CDR1 and CDR2 (germline): SGDLS, YYNGEE. The CDR3 is 16 residues long. This CDR3 is CASSVGSGADTDTQYF. The CDR3 coding sequence is TGTGCCAGCAGCGTAGGGAGCGGGGCCGACACAGATACGCAGTATTTT.

This clone has more than one count but fewer than ten. V is TRBV14 and J is TRBJ2-2, with unresolved D. This CDR3 region has 15 residues. Trimming removed 0 bases at V and 5 bases at J, with 10 bases between. Germline V gives CDR1 SGHDN, CDR2 FVKESK. This CDR3 reads CASSQEVGFTGELFF. DNA for the CDR3: TGTGCCAGCAGCCAAGAGGTCGGGTTTACCGGGGAGCTGTTTTTT.

The genes are TRBV5-4 and TRBJ2-1; TRBD2 might be the D (5 bases). This CDR3 comprises 13 residues. CDR1 and CDR2 (germline): SGHNT, YYREEE (reference sequence). Trimming removed 4 bases at V and 9 bases at J, with 14 bases between. CDR3 region: CASSPGGWIEQFF. The DNA for the CDR3 is TGTGCCAGCAGCCCAGGCGGGTGGATTGAGCAGTTCTTC.

CDR3 residues: CASSVGGFDEKLFF. CDR3 in DNA: TGTGCCAGCAGCGTAGGGGGCTTCGACGAAAAACTGTTTTTT. The rearrangement links TRBV9 to TRBJ1-4; D is perhaps TRBD1 (5 bases). The CDR3 is 14 amino acids. The ends were cut back, 0 bases at V and 8 bases at J, with 11 bases in the middle. Germline CDR1 is SGDLS and CDR2 is YYNGEE. Variable domain in full (rest from reference TRBV9 and TRBJ1-4): DSGVTQTPKHLITATGQRVTLRCSPRSGDLSVYWYQQSLDQGLQFLIQYYNGEERAKGNILERFSAQQFPDLHSELNLSSLELGDSALYFCASSVGGFDEKLFFGSGTQLSVL.

The rearrangement uses TRBV5-1 and TRBJ1-4; D unclear. Trimming pared 1 base from V and 6 bases from J, leaving 7 bases between. Germline assignment: CDR1 SGHRS and CDR2 YFSETQ. The CDR3 totals 13 residues. CDR3 coding DNA: TGCGCCAGCAGCTTGACAGTAGATGAAAAACTGTTTTTT. Its translation: CASSLTVDEKLFF.

The chain employs TRBV11-2 and TRBJ2-3, with D perhaps TRBD2 (6 bases). V dropped 5 bases and J dropped 6 bases, with 15 bases sitting between them. This CDR3 is 14 amino acids long. Germline V CDR1 and CDR2: SGHAT, FQNNGV. CDR3 in amino acids: CASSRGGVQDTQYF. The CDR3 nucleotides are TGTGCCAGCAGCCGCGGCGGGGTACAGGATACGCAGTATTTT.

The chain has TRBV5-5 and TRBJ2-1, with TRBD2 matching over 8 bases. The CDR3 covers 15 residues. Per the germline V gene, CDR1 is SGHKS and CDR2 is YYEKEE (reference sequence). J was trimmed by 6 bases and V by 7 bases; bases with no gene match: 12. The CDR3 region has the DNA TGTGCCAGCCTTTCCCGGGGGGGCACACCCAATGAGCAGTTCTTC. This codes for CASLSRGGTPNEQFF.

This clone occurred a few times. The rearrangement joins TRBV28 to TRBJ1-1; TRBD1 agrees at 8 bases. The CDR3 has 15 residues. Per germline, CDR1 MDHEN and CDR2 SYDVKM. J was trimmed by 4 bases and V by 3 bases; bases with no gene match: 7. CDR3 nucleotide sequence: TGTGCCAGCAGTTTCCGATCAGGGGGCGTCACTGAAGCTTTCTTT. Amino acid sequence: CASSFRSGGVTEAFF.

The CDR3 nucleotides read TGTGCCAGCAGCATGGGACAGGGGACCGGGGAGCTGTTTTTT. It codes for CASSMGQGTGELFF. This chain joins TRBV7-6 and TRBJ2-2, with 10 bases identical to TRBD1. This CDR3 is built from 14 residues. The germline V gene has CDR1 SGHVS and CDR2 FNYEAQ. V dropped 5 bases and J dropped 5; count of bases not matched to a gene: 2.

The J gene is TRBJ1-1, the V gene TRBV7-2, with D possibly being TRBD1 (6 bases). Germline V gene data show CDR1 as SGHTA and CDR2 as FQGNSA. Trimming removed 8 bases from V and 0 bases from J, with 13 bases in between. The CDR3 loop spans 14 amino acids. The CDR3 DNA reads TGTGCCAGCTCACAGGGAGCCGTGAACACTGAAGCTTTCTTT. It translates to CASSQGAVNTEAFF.

The rearrangement joins TRBV7-2 to TRBJ2-5, with TRBD2 matching over 14 bases. The CDR3 contains 15 residues. The J segment lost 4 bases and the V segment lost 4 bases, leaving 2 bases of the junction unmatched. Germline values: CDR1 SGHTA, CDR2 FQGNSA. The CDR3 protein is CASSYGTSGRETQYF. CDR3 in DNA: TGTGCCAGCAGCTACGGGACTAGCGGGAGAGAGACCCAGTACTTC.

In its sample, this clone was seen once. The V and J genes are TRBV4-1 and TRBJ2-5; D unclear. Germline values: CDR1 MGHRA, CDR2 YSYEKL. Trimming pared 4 bases from V and 4 bases from J, leaving 16 bases between. The CDR3 is 15 residues long. For the CDR3, the DNA is TGCGCCAGCAGCCCAGGCACGGCCGGTGGAGAGACCCAGTACTTC. Its translation is CASSPGTAGGETQYF.

V usage is TRBV13 and J usage is TRBJ1-2; 8 nucleotides align to TRBD1. CDR1 and CDR2 from the germline V gene are PRHDT and FYEKMQ (reference sequence). The CDR3 covers 14 residues. Trimming cost V 5 bases and J 8 bases; bases outside gene matches: 10. The CDR3 reads CASSRGQGPKGYTF. In nucleotides, the CDR3 is TGTGCCAGCAGCCGTGGACAGGGACCTAAGGGCTACACCTTC.

CDR3 nucleotide sequence: TGTGCCTGGGCCGGGACTAGCGGAAACACCATATATTTT. It yields the protein CAWAGTSGNTIYF. The rearrangement uses TRBV30 and TRBJ1-3, with D possibly matching TRBD1 (5 bases). The CDR3 covers 13 residues. Trimming took off 5 bases at V and 4 bases at J, with 12 bases between the two ends. Looked up from germline, CDR1 is GTSNPN and CDR2 is SVGIG (reference sequence).

This rearrangement joins TRBV2 to TRBJ2-1, with D maybe TRBD2 (5 bases). Per germline, CDR1 SNHLY and CDR2 FYNNEI. Trimming left V 3 bases short and J 2 bases short, with 14 bases between. The CDR3 spans 16 residues. The DNA of the CDR3 is TGTGCCAGCAGTGAGAATAGCCGACTACCCTACAATGAGCAGTTCTTC. This sequence encodes CASSENSRLPYNEQFF.

This chain connects TRBV5-1 to TRBJ2-3, with D perhaps matching TRBD2 (5 bases). V was shortened by 0 bases and J by 0 bases, with 8 bases between the two germline ends. CDR1 and CDR2 (germline): SGHRS, YFSETQ. This CDR3 has 15 amino acids. CDR3 sequence: CASSLVPGSTDTQYF. As DNA, the CDR3 is TGCGCCAGCAGCTTGGTTCCGGGAAGCACAGATACGCAGTATTTT.

This chain uses TRBV27 with TRBJ2-1, with 9 bases fitting TRBD2. CDR3 length equals 12 residues. Germline V gene data show CDR1 as MNHEY and CDR2 as SMNVEV (reference sequence). V gave up 5 bases and J gave up 9 bases; unmatched junction bases: 2. The CDR3 DNA reads as TGTGCCAGCAGTCTAGCGGGACTTGAGCAGTTCTTC. It yields the protein CASSLAGLEQFF.

The chain recombines TRBV7-9 with TRBJ2-3; a weak D match, TRBD2 (6 bases). This CDR3 spans 15 amino acids. V was clipped by 5 bases and J by 6 bases, with 18 bases between them. Germline loops: CDR1 SEHNR, CDR2 FQNEAQ (reference sequence). CDR3 sequence reads: CASSPRHGSGDTQYF. Here the CDR3 DNA reads TGTGCCAGCAGCCCCCGACACGGGAGCGGGGATACGCAGTATTTT.

The chain recombines TRBV19 with TRBJ2-2; TRBD1 agrees at 8 bases. The CDR3 consists of 16 residues. Trimming removed 4 bases from V and 5 bases from J; junction bases left unmatched: 9. Germline-derived CDR1 and CDR2 are LNHDA and SQIVND (reference sequence). CDR3 protein: CASSTGGDYMTGELFF. The CDR3 bases are TGTGCCAGTAGTACAGGGGGCGATTACATGACCGGGGAGCTGTTTTTT.

There are a few counts of this clone. The chain carries TRBV29-1 and TRBJ1-6; D is undetermined. The CDR3 spans 10 residues. Per germline, CDR1 SQVTM and CDR2 ANQGSEA. The V end lost 7 bases, the J end lost 10 bases, and 8 bases lay between the germline ends. The chain's CDR3 is CSAVGSPLHF. CDR3 sequence (DNA): TGCAGCGCAGTCGGGTCACCCCTCCACTTT.

This chain joins TRBV7-6 and TRBJ2-2; weak D call: TRBD1 (6 bases). CDR1 is SGHVS and CDR2 is FNYEAQ in the germline V gene. V was cut by 3 bases and J by 14 bases, with 25 bases left in between. The CDR3 spans 16 residues. As DNA, the CDR3 is TGTGCCAGCAGCTTTGGGGGTGTAGGGACACCACAACAACTGTTTTTT. Protein: CASSFGGVGTPQQLFF.

The chain couples TRBV6-5 to TRBJ2-1; D perhaps matches TRBD2 (6 bases). There are 13 residues in the CDR3. In germline, CDR1 is MNHEY, CDR2 SVGAGI. Trimming pared 2 bases from V and 9 bases from J, leaving 11 bases between. The CDR3 DNA is TGTGCCAGCAGTTACAGCCAGGGACTTGAGCAGTTCTTC. Translated: CASSYSQGLEQFF.

This chain connects TRBV7-3 to TRBJ1-1; the D is unclear. V lost 5 bases to trimming and J lost 3 bases, with 13 bases between them. The CDR3 extends over 14 amino acids. Germline V gene data show CDR1 as SGHTA and CDR2 as FQGTGA. The CDR3 reads CASSTPGLYTEAFF. The CDR3 nucleotides read TGTGCCAGCAGCACACCCGGACTGTACACTGAAGCTTTCTTT.

This rearrangement joins TRBV6-6 to TRBJ2-1, with 8 bases aligning to TRBD2. This CDR3 has 16 amino acids. With 2 bases clipped from V and 0 bases from J, the junction kept 3 bases outside the gene matches. Germline assignment: CDR1 MNHNY and CDR2 SVGAGI (reference sequence). CDR3 protein: CASSYGGGSSYNEQFF. As DNA, the CDR3 is TGTGCCAGCAGTTACGGCGGGGGGAGCTCCTACAATGAGCAGTTCTTC.

About this clone: Other DNA sequences in the same sample also yield this CDR3. In DNA, the CDR3 is TGTGCCAGCAGTGGACAGGTCTCCTACGAGCAGTACTTC. Its translation: CASSGQVSYEQYF. The gene calls are TRBV2 and TRBJ2-7, with TRBD1 as a possible D gene (6 bases). V lost 4 bases and J 0 bases, leaving 7 bases between the germline ends. Germline lookup yields CDR1 SNHLY and CDR2 FYNNEI. This CDR3 has 13 residues.

This chain uses TRBV7-9 with TRBJ1-4; D is uncertain. CDR1 is SEHNR, CDR2 FQNEAQ, per germline (reference sequence). V lost 2 bases to trimming and J lost 8 bases, with 9 bases between them. The CDR3 is 13 amino acids. The CDR3 sequence is CASSLMSGEKLFF. The CDR3 coding sequence is TGTGCCAGCAGCTTAATGTCCGGGGAAAAACTGTTTTTT.

The genes are TRBV11-2 and TRBJ2-7; a possible D gene is TRBD1 (6 bases). Germline-derived CDR1 and CDR2 are SGHAT and FQNNGV. The CDR3 is 14 residues long. V was trimmed by 5 bases and J by 4 bases, leaving 15 bases between them. The CDR3: CASSLSPDRYEQYF. In nucleotides, the CDR3 is TGTGCCAGCAGCCTATCCCCAGACAGGTACGAGCAGTACTTC.